This TCR beta chain was retrieved from a study of blood T cell repertoires in COVID-19. Across the whole study: The origin of the acute and convalescent COVID-19 samples was the United States, Italy and Spain. PBMCs, B-cell-depleted T cells, or T cells were the source of the cDNA or gDNA that made up the material.

Under the authors' procedure: From reference gene primer amplification, estimates of nucleated cell counts were derived. The protocol was immunoSEQ multiplex PCR, while the TCRdb copy is restricted to in-frame clones and leaves out a portion. From that table come the V and J calls and clone size; the DNA was used to work out D and trimming. The sample has approximately 230,000 clones, roughly 87% seen once. The study assigned cohorts using participant-reported clinical history. Between the trimmed V and J ends, which lost 9 bases and 1 base, there was a span of 25 bases. The CDR3 consists of 18 residues. Germline V CDR1 and CDR2: SGHRS, YFSETQ.

This sequence was found in a woman in her twenties or thirties with acute COVID-19. Sequenced sample: PBMCs or T cells enriched from blood (not recorded which). J is TRBJ2-2 and V is TRBV5-1; possibly TRBD2 for D (6 bases). CDR3: CATHPGLLIHGNTGELFF. In nucleotides, the CDR3 is TGCGCCACACACCCGGGACTCTTGATACACGGGAACACCGGGGAGCTGTTTTTT.